This entry concerns a single TCR beta chain. Its antigen is as yet unknown. Looked up from germline, CDR1 is SQVTM and CDR2 is ANQGSEA. J was trimmed by 4 bases and V by 1 base; bases with no gene match: 12. The CDR3 runs to 16 residues. These data originate in a study of cytomegalovirus exposure and HLA in healthy donors. The study, taken as a whole, reports: Analysis was carried out at a later point, and it linked a missense DCLRE1C variant to TCR beta V- and J-gene trimming. Later analysis identified about 17,000 TCR beta sequences associated with HLA alleles, using a false discovery rate threshold of 0.05. Some segments of the V type, notably TRBV6-2 and TRBV6-3, were excluded as indistinguishable.

The primer mix had 60 Vbeta and 13 Jbeta primers. This table comes from immunoSEQ multiplex PCR, and its TCRdb copy is limited to in-frame clones, with some not included. The table includes 200,000 or so clones, 77% detected once. The sequencing input was PBMCs. The receptor was isolated from a woman aged 25 to 39 in good health and CMV-seropositive. The genes are TRBV29-1 and TRBJ2-5, with TRBD2 matching 7 bases. In nucleotides, the CDR3 is TGCAGCGTTGAAGGGTTGGGCGGGGGTCGGGGAGAGACCCAGTACTTC. Translating gives CSVEGLGGGRGETQYF. The whole variable domain, filled in from reference TRBV29-1 and TRBJ2-5, reads SAVISQKPSRDICQRGTSLTIQCQVDSQVTMMFWYRQQPGQSLTLIATANQGSEATYESGFVIDKFPISRPNLTFSTLTVSNMSPEDSSIYLCSVEGLGGGRGETQYFGPGTRLLVL.